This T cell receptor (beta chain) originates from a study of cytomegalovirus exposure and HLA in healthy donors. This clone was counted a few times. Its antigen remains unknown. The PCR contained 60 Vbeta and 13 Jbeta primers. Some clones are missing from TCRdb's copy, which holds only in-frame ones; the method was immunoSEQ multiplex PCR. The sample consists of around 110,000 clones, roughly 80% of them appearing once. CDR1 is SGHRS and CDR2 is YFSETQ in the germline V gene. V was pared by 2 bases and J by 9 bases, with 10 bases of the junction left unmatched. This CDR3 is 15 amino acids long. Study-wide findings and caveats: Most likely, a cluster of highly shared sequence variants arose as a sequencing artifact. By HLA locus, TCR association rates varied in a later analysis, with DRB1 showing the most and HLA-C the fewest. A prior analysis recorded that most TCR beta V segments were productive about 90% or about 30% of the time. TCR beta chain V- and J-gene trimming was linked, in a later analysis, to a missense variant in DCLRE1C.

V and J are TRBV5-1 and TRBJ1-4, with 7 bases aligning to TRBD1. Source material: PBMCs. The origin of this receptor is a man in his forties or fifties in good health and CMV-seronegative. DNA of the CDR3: TGCGCCAGCAGCTTACAACAGGGGTCGTGGCAAAAACTGTTTTTT. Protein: CASSLQQGSWQKLFF.